This entry lists 21 T cell receptor beta chains sequenced from one sample in a study of blood T cell repertoires in COVID-19. Measured with immunoSEQ multiplex PCR; TCRdb has only the in-frame clones, and not every one. Of over 150,000 clones listed, about 81% were seen once; the top ten hold under 9.5%. The sequenced sample consisted of PBMCs or T cells enriched from blood (not recorded which). These receptors came from a man aged 45-65 years who had recovered from COVID-19.

The genes are TRBV14 and TRBJ2-7, with TRBD1 identical over 8 bases. The germline gives CDR1 SGHDN, CDR2 FVKESK. With 4 bases clipped from V and 7 bases from J, the junction kept 6 bases outside the gene matches. This CDR3 is 13 amino acids long. The CDR3 nucleotides are TGTGCCAGCAGCCCCGACAGGGGACGGGAGCAGTACTTC. This codes for CASSPDRGREQYF.

This clone has a single count. The V and J genes are TRBV7-2 and TRBJ1-3; a possible D gene is TRBD1 (5 bases). CDR1 is SGHTA and CDR2 is FQGNSA in the germline V gene. V was pared by 2 bases and J by 0 bases, with 14 bases between. The CDR3 sequence is 17 residues long. This CDR3 is CASSLHRPTYSGNTIYF. In DNA form, the CDR3 reads TGTGCCAGCAGCTTACACAGGCCTACCTACTCTGGAAACACCATATATTTT.

The chain uses TRBV6-5 and TRBJ2-4, with D tentatively TRBD1 (5 bases). V dropped 6 bases and J dropped 8 bases, with 17 bases sitting between them. Germline V gene data show CDR1 as MNHEY and CDR2 as SVGAGI. CDR3 length equals 14 residues. CDR3 DNA sequence: TGTGCCAGCAGCAAGCAAGGGGTTAGCTACATTCAGTACTTC. This translates into CASSKQGVSYIQYF.

The chain combines TRBV9 with TRBJ2-2; D may be TRBD1 (8 bases). The CDR3 has 16 amino acids. Trimming took off 1 base at V and 8 bases at J, with 18 bases between the two ends. CDR1 is SGDLS, CDR2 YYNGEE, per germline. CDR3 sequence: CASSVSGQGGFGELFF. The CDR3 DNA sequence: TGTGCCAGCAGCGTATCCGGACAGGGAGGGTTTGGGGAGCTGTTTTTT.

The rearrangement links TRBV14 to TRBJ1-4; the D is unclear. The V end lost 8 bases, the J end lost 7 bases, and 14 bases lay between the germline ends. Germline lookup yields CDR1 SGHDN and CDR2 FVKESK. The CDR3 extends over 13 amino acids. The CDR3 spells CASQRGWGEKLFF. DNA of the CDR3: TGTGCCAGCCAACGGGGTTGGGGTGAAAAACTGTTTTTT.

V and J are TRBV7-9 and TRBJ1-1; TRBD1 matches at 7 bases. Losses at the gene ends were 5 bases for V and 0 bases for J; bases not matched to a gene: 6. This CDR3 contains 15 residues. Germline values: CDR1 SEHNR, CDR2 FQNEAQ (reference sequence). CDR3 protein: CASSPVDRVNTEAFF. CDR3 bases: TGTGCCAGCAGCCCAGTCGACAGGGTGAACACTGAAGCTTTCTTT.

The V call is TRBV18, the J call TRBJ1-1; 7 nucleotides align to TRBD1. Germline V gene data show CDR1 as KGHSH and CDR2 as LQKENI. J gave up 10 bases and V 3 bases, and 11 bases lay outside the gene matches. This CDR3 spans 14 amino acids. The CDR3 spells CASSPSQGDVTAFF. CDR3 bases: TGTGCCAGCTCACCGTCGCAGGGGGACGTGACAGCTTTCTTT. The full variable domain, completed using reference TRBV18 and TRBJ1-1, is NAGVMQNPRHLVRRRGQEARLRCSPMKGHSHVYWYRQLPEEGLKFMVYLQKENIIDESGMPKERFSAEFPKEGPSILRIQQVVRGDSAAYFCASSPSQGDVTAFFGQGTRLTVV.

This chain uses TRBV18 with TRBJ2-2; D perhaps matches TRBD2 (6 bases). The V gene lost 3 bases and the J gene lost 4 bases, with 21 bases spanning the gap. The CDR3 consists of 18 residues. Per the germline V gene, CDR1 is KGHSH and CDR2 is LQKENI. DNA for the CDR3: TGTGCCAGCTCACCGTCGTTGGCGGGACTGGCGGGCACCGGGGAGCTGTTTTTT. Translated: CASSPSLAGLAGTGELFF.

V usage is TRBV7-9 and J usage is TRBJ1-4; TRBD1 aligns across 7 bases. The ends lost 5 bases at V and 8 bases at J; junction bases unmatched: 8. Germline CDR1 reads SEHNR; CDR2 reads FQNEAQ (reference sequence). This CDR3 has 14 amino acids. The chain's CDR3 is CASSADRAGEKLFF. The CDR3 nucleotides are TGTGCCAGCAGCGCTGACAGGGCGGGCGAAAAACTGTTTTTT.

The chain employs TRBV10-3 and TRBJ1-4, with 10 bases lining up with TRBD1. This CDR3 region has 15 residues. Germline V gene lookup returns CDR1 ENHRY and CDR2 SYGVKD. V lost 2 bases, J lost 5 bases, and 2 bases stayed unmatched. The CDR3 region is CAISERGQGNEKLFF. The CDR3 DNA is TGTGCCATCAGTGAGAGGGGACAGGGGAATGAAAAACTGTTTTTT.

This rearrangement joins TRBV4-2 to TRBJ2-4, with a possible D match to TRBD1 (5 bases). Germline lookup yields CDR1 LGHNA and CDR2 YNFKEQ. The CDR3 loop spans 17 amino acids. V lost 1 base to trimming and J lost 2 bases, with 15 bases between them. The CDR3 bases are TGTGCCAGCAGCCAAGGGTCCCAGGGATTTCCCAAAAACATTCAGTACTTC. Encoded protein: CASSQGSQGFPKNIQYF.

This clone was seen just once. The genes are TRBV12-5 and TRBJ1-5; unclear D gene. Germline V gene lookup returns CDR1 LGHNT and CDR2 FRNRAP. The germline V and J ends were trimmed by 1 base and 7 bases, with 5 bases remaining between them. There are 12 residues in the CDR3. The CDR3 here is CASGLDWQPQHF. The CDR3 DNA follows: TGTGCTAGTGGTTTGGACTGGCAGCCCCAGCATTTT.

The rearrangement uses TRBV18 and TRBJ1-2, with D perhaps matching TRBD1 (6 bases). The germline V and J ends were trimmed by 5 bases and 4 bases, with 14 bases remaining between them. The CDR3 spans 14 residues. Germline V gene sequence: CDR1 KGHSH, CDR2 LQKENI. CDR3 loop: CASSSDRFGYGYTF. In DNA form, the CDR3 reads TGTGCCAGCTCATCAGACAGGTTTGGCTATGGCTACACCTTC.

The chain uses TRBV9 and TRBJ2-1; 8 positions agree with TRBD2. The J segment lost 7 bases and the V segment lost 4 bases, leaving 10 bases of the junction unmatched. The CDR3 extends over 15 amino acids. Germline values: CDR1 SGDLS, CDR2 YYNGEE. The CDR3 DNA is TGTGCCAGCAGCTTCGGGAGGGTGGGGCGGAATGAGCAGTTCTTC. This encodes CASSFGRVGRNEQFF.

This chain uses TRBV24-1 with TRBJ2-5; D is perhaps TRBD2 (5 bases). V was shortened by 12 bases and J by 1 base, with 14 bases between the two germline ends. The CDR3 runs to 13 residues. Germline CDR1 is KGHDR and CDR2 is SFDVKD. CDR3 amino acids: CAPLPRGQETQYF. As DNA, the CDR3 is TGTGCCCCGTTACCCCGGGGCCAAGAGACCCAGTACTTC.

The count of this clone is one. The chain links TRBV12-3 or TRBV12-4 to TRBJ1-1; 10 bases match TRBD1. This CDR3 is built from 13 residues. The J segment lost 4 bases and the V segment lost 7 bases, leaving 3 bases of the junction unmatched. CDR3 amino acids: CASNGDRGTEAFF. In DNA, the CDR3 is TGTGCCAGCAATGGGGACAGGGGCACTGAAGCTTTCTTT.

J is TRBJ2-2 and V is TRBV7-6, with D possibly being TRBD2 (5 bases). The V end lost 5 bases, the J end lost 6 bases, and 16 bases lay between the germline ends. CDR3 size: 15 residues. Germline V gene sequence: CDR1 SGHVS, CDR2 FNYEAQ. CDR3 sequence: CASSPRTGGAGELFF. The CDR3 DNA is TGTGCCAGCAGCCCCAGGACTGGTGGGGCCGGGGAGCTGTTTTTT.

The J gene is TRBJ2-7, the V gene TRBV9; TRBD1 aligns across 8 bases. CDR3 length: 14 residues. The V and J ends lost 4 bases and 5 bases, in that order; junction bases with no gene match: 8. Germline assignment: CDR1 SGDLS and CDR2 YYNGEE. The CDR3 spells CASSPSDRVHEQYF. For the CDR3, the DNA is TGTGCCAGCAGCCCATCGGACAGGGTCCACGAGCAGTACTTC.

This clone was seen only once. The rearrangement joins TRBV19 to TRBJ2-5, with 11 bases identical to TRBD2. CDR1 and CDR2 from the germline V gene are LNHDA and SQIVND (reference sequence). V trimming: 6 bases; J trimming: 5 bases; junction bases outside the gene matches: 8. The CDR3 runs to 15 residues. CDR3 in amino acids: CASRPLAGAGETQYF. The DNA for the CDR3 is TGTGCCAGTAGGCCACTAGCGGGGGCCGGGGAGACCCAGTACTTC.

The V call is TRBV4-3, the J call TRBJ2-7, with a weak D call TRBD2 (5 bases). V was cut by 0 bases and J by 5 bases, with 20 bases left in between. CDR3 length: 17 amino acids. Germline V gives CDR1 LGHNA, CDR2 YSLEER. The CDR3: CASSQEPATGVWDEQYF. CDR3 nucleotide sequence: TGCGCCAGCAGCCAAGAACCCGCTACCGGGGTTTGGGACGAGCAGTACTTC.

The chain recombines TRBV12-3 or TRBV12-4 with TRBJ2-7, with D tentatively TRBD1 (6 bases). The CDR3 totals 13 residues. Trimming shortened V by 5 bases and J by 2 bases, and 10 bases separated the two germline ends. CDR3 region: CASSTRQAYEQYF. The CDR3 DNA reads as TGTGCCAGCAGTACACGACAGGCCTACGAGCAGTACTTC.